Listed below are T cell receptor beta chains from one sample, sequenced in a study of neurological immune-mediated disorders. Each CDR3 protein gets one entry after TCRdb re-called the 5' RACE reads with MiXCR. The table includes some 66,000 distinct CDR3 sequences, over 4% detected once. Sequencing was carried out using PBMCs. Every receptor here comes from a man between 50 and 59 years old with multiple sclerosis. The CDR3 runs from the conserved cysteine through the conserved F or W. The order of the fields is D gene, V gene, clone size, J gene, CDR3 DNA, CDR3 protein. The D gene is left open where the match is weak. Only part of the rows carry a size: once, few, many, or a class if the clone is expanded.

d_call: -
v_call: TRBV5-1
clone_size: few
j_call: TRBJ1-1
cdr3_nt: TGCGCCAGCAGCTTTTTAGGGGCGCTTATGAACACTGAAGCTTTCTTT
cdr3_aa: CASSFLGALMNTEAFF

d_call: -
v_call: TRBV20-1
clone_size: many
j_call: TRBJ1-1
cdr3_nt: TGCAGTGCTAGTTTACAAATGAACACTGAAGCTTTCTTT
cdr3_aa: CSASLQMNTEAFF

d_call: -
v_call: TRBV10-3
clone_size: few
j_call: TRBJ1-3
cdr3_nt: TGTGCCATCAGTGAGTCGGCTGACAACACCATATATTTT
cdr3_aa: CAISESADNTIYF

d_call: -
v_call: TRBV10-3
clone_size: many
j_call: TRBJ1-2
cdr3_nt: TGTGCCATCAGTGCGGGGGGAAGTAACTATGGCTACACCTTC
cdr3_aa: CAISAGGSNYGYTF

d_call: -
v_call: TRBV12-3/TRBV12-4
clone_size: few
j_call: TRBJ1-5
cdr3_nt: TGTGCCAGCGCGACAAATAATCAGCCCCAGAATTTT
cdr3_aa: CASATNNQPQNF

d_call: TRBD1
v_call: TRBV29-1
clone_size: many
j_call: TRBJ1-1
cdr3_nt: TGCAGCGTCGCGGACAGGGTGGCTTTCTTT
cdr3_aa: CSVADRVAFF

d_call: -
v_call: TRBV5-4
clone_size: many
j_call: TRBJ1-2
cdr3_nt: TGTGCCAGCAGCTTGTCAGGGTACCTCTATGGCTACACCTTC
cdr3_aa: CASSLSGYLYGYTF

d_call: -
v_call: TRBV20-1
clone_size: few
j_call: TRBJ1-6
cdr3_nt: TGCAGTGCTGGTGGACAGTCTTATAATTCACCCCTCAACTTT
cdr3_aa: CSAGGQSYNSPLNF

d_call: -
v_call: TRBV20-1
clone_size: many
j_call: TRBJ2-5
cdr3_nt: TGCAGTGCTCAGGGGAGGACTGCCCGAGAGACCCAGTACTTC
cdr3_aa: CSAQGRTARETQYF

d_call: -
v_call: TRBV12-3/TRBV12-4
clone_size: many
j_call: TRBJ2-3
cdr3_nt: TGTGCCAGCAGTGCAGACTGGGGACGCACAGATACGCAGTATTTT
cdr3_aa: CASSADWGRTDTQYF

d_call: TRBD2
v_call: TRBV10-3
clone_size: few
j_call: TRBJ2-3
cdr3_nt: TGTGCCATCAGGGGCCAACCGGGACTAGCCCACGATACGCAGTATTTT
cdr3_aa: CAIRGQPGLAHDTQYF

d_call: TRBD1
v_call: TRBV20-1
clone_size: many
j_call: TRBJ1-4
cdr3_nt: TGCAGTGCTAACCACCCGTCCTCCCTCCCGGACAGGGTTGGTGAAAAACTGTTTTTT
cdr3_aa: CSANHPSSLPDRVGEKLFF

d_call: -
v_call: TRBV5-1
clone_size: many
j_call: TRBJ1-5
cdr3_nt: TGCGCCAGCAGCTTGGGGAGTGGGAGTCAGCCCCAGCATTTT
cdr3_aa: CASSLGSGSQPQHF

d_call: -
v_call: TRBV11-2
clone_size: few
j_call: TRBJ1-1
cdr3_nt: TGTGCCAGCAGCACCTCCCAGCAAGTGAACACTGAAGCTTTCTTT
cdr3_aa: CASSTSQQVNTEAFF

d_call: -
v_call: TRBV5-1
clone_size: many
j_call: TRBJ2-2
cdr3_nt: TGCGCCAGCAGCTTGGTTATGGGCGGTGGGACCGGGGAGCTGTTTTTT
cdr3_aa: CASSLVMGGGTGELFF

d_call: TRBD1
v_call: TRBV5-1
clone_size: many
j_call: TRBJ1-1
cdr3_nt: TGCGCCAGCAGTCGGACAGGGGGGGGCACTGAAGCTTTCTTT
cdr3_aa: CASSRTGGGTEAFF

d_call: TRBD2
v_call: TRBV25-1
clone_size: -
j_call: TRBJ2-1
cdr3_nt: TGTGCCAGCAGTGGGATAGCGGGGGGGCCCTACAATGAGCAGTTCTTC
cdr3_aa: CASSGIAGGPYNEQFF

d_call: -
v_call: TRBV29-1
clone_size: many
j_call: TRBJ2-3
cdr3_nt: TGCAGCGTTGAAGGGGGGACCCCCGGCACAGATACGCAGTATTTT
cdr3_aa: CSVEGGTPGTDTQYF

d_call: -
v_call: TRBV20-1
clone_size: many
j_call: TRBJ2-1
cdr3_nt: TGCAGTGTACCCAGGAGAACCTACAATGAGCAGTTCTTC
cdr3_aa: CSVPRRTYNEQFF

d_call: TRBD1
v_call: TRBV5-1
clone_size: many
j_call: TRBJ2-1
cdr3_nt: TGCGCCAGCAGCTTGGCACAGGGGGCCCCCGACAATGAGCAGTTCTTC
cdr3_aa: CASSLAQGAPDNEQFF

d_call: -
v_call: TRBV5-1
clone_size: many
j_call: TRBJ1-2
cdr3_nt: TGCGCCAGCAGCTTGGATGGTTTTTCTAACTATGGCTACACCTTC
cdr3_aa: CASSLDGFSNYGYTF

d_call: -
v_call: TRBV9
clone_size: many
j_call: TRBJ2-1
cdr3_nt: TGTGCCAGCAGCGTAGGGAGGACAGTCGGCTACAATGAGCAGTTCTTC
cdr3_aa: CASSVGRTVGYNEQFF

d_call: TRBD1
v_call: TRBV9
clone_size: many
j_call: TRBJ2-5
cdr3_nt: TGTGCCAGCAGCGTAGGTCGGACAGGGGGCCAAGAGACCCAGTACTTC
cdr3_aa: CASSVGRTGGQETQYF

d_call: TRBD1
v_call: TRBV5-1
clone_size: many
j_call: TRBJ1-1
cdr3_nt: TGCGCCAGCAGCCTCGGACCGGGACAGGGCAACAGGAACACTGAAGCTTTCTTT
cdr3_aa: CASSLGPGQGNRNTEAFF

d_call: -
v_call: TRBV7-8
clone_size: many
j_call: TRBJ1-5
cdr3_nt: TGTGCCAGCAGCCATCATAGCAATCAGCCCCAGAATTTT
cdr3_aa: CASSHHSNQPQNF

d_call: -
v_call: TRBV5-1
clone_size: many
j_call: TRBJ2-6
cdr3_nt: TGCGCCAGCAGCTTGGACCCTGGGGCCAACGTCCTGACTTTC
cdr3_aa: CASSLDPGANVLTF

d_call: -
v_call: TRBV10-3
clone_size: many
j_call: TRBJ2-6
cdr3_nt: TGTGCCATCAGTGGAGAGGGGCGTTCTGGGGCCAACGTCCTGACTTTC
cdr3_aa: CAISGEGRSGANVLTF

d_call: TRBD2
v_call: TRBV5-1
clone_size: -
j_call: TRBJ2-2
cdr3_nt: TGCGCTTCACACGGGGGGTCGGTCTCCTCCGGGGAGCTGTTTTTT
cdr3_aa: CASHGGSVSSGELFF

d_call: -
v_call: TRBV7-2
clone_size: many
j_call: TRBJ1-4
cdr3_nt: TGTGCCAGCAGCTTAAGCCCTGGGCAACCTAATGAAAAACTGTTTTTT
cdr3_aa: CASSLSPGQPNEKLFF

d_call: TRBD1
v_call: TRBV7-2
clone_size: many
j_call: TRBJ2-7
cdr3_nt: TGTGCCAGCAGCTTGGACAGGGCCTCCTACGAGCAGTACTTC
cdr3_aa: CASSLDRASYEQYF

d_call: TRBD1
v_call: TRBV5-1
clone_size: many
j_call: TRBJ1-6
cdr3_nt: TGCGCCAGCAGCTGGATAGGACAGGGGTATTCACCCCTCCACTTT
cdr3_aa: CASSWIGQGYSPLHF

d_call: -
v_call: TRBV5-1
clone_size: -
j_call: TRBJ2-2
cdr3_nt: TGCGCCAGCAGCTGGCAGTTCACCGGGGAGCTGTTTTTT
cdr3_aa: CASSWQFTGELFF

d_call: -
v_call: TRBV25-1
clone_size: many
j_call: TRBJ1-2
cdr3_nt: TGTGCCAGCAGTCCAGGGGTGGGCGGCTACACCTTC
cdr3_aa: CASSPGVGGYTF

d_call: -
v_call: TRBV21-1
clone_size: once
j_call: TRBJ1-2
cdr3_nt: TGTGCCAGCAGCAAAAGGGGGGAACGATGCTATGGCTACACCTTC
cdr3_aa: CASSKRGERCYGYTF

d_call: -
v_call: TRBV12-3/TRBV12-4
clone_size: once
j_call: TRBJ1-2
cdr3_nt: TGTGCCAGCAGTTCGGACAGCGGACGGGGCTATGGCTACACCTTC
cdr3_aa: CASSSDSGRGYGYTF

d_call: -
v_call: TRBV5-1
clone_size: many
j_call: TRBJ2-6
cdr3_nt: TGCGCCAGTTCGGGCAGCTCTGGGGCCAACGTCCTGACTTTC
cdr3_aa: CASSGSSGANVLTF

d_call: -
v_call: TRBV6-6
clone_size: many
j_call: TRBJ1-5
cdr3_nt: TGTGCCAGCAGTTACTTCACGGCGGGCAATCAGCCCCAGCATTTT
cdr3_aa: CASSYFTAGNQPQHF

d_call: TRBD1
v_call: TRBV7-9
clone_size: many
j_call: TRBJ1-5
cdr3_nt: TGTGCCAGCAGCCCTTCGGACAGGGTATTGAATCAGCCCCAGCATTTT
cdr3_aa: CASSPSDRVLNQPQHF

d_call: TRBD2
v_call: TRBV6-6
clone_size: many
j_call: TRBJ2-7
cdr3_nt: TGTGCCAGCAGTTACGGGGGGGGGAAAGTCGGGCAGTACTTC
cdr3_aa: CASSYGGGKVGQYF

d_call: TRBD1
v_call: TRBV27
clone_size: many
j_call: TRBJ2-2
cdr3_nt: TGTGCCAGCAGTTTACCGGACAGGATCACCGGGGAGCTGTTTTTT
cdr3_aa: CASSLPDRITGELFF

d_call: -
v_call: TRBV7-2
clone_size: -
j_call: TRBJ1-5
cdr3_nt: TGTGCCAGCAGCGAACAGTTTATCAATCAGCCCCAGCATTTT
cdr3_aa: CASSEQFINQPQHF

d_call: -
v_call: TRBV20-1
clone_size: many
j_call: TRBJ1-6
cdr3_nt: TGCAGTGCTAGTCCAGGGAAAAATTCACCCCTCCACTTT
cdr3_aa: CSASPGKNSPLHF

d_call: -
v_call: TRBV5-1
clone_size: many
j_call: TRBJ2-3
cdr3_nt: TGCGCCAGCAGCCAATTCGGGATGGGCACAGATACGCAGTATTTT
cdr3_aa: CASSQFGMGTDTQYF

d_call: TRBD2
v_call: TRBV6-6
clone_size: many
j_call: TRBJ2-1
cdr3_nt: TGTGCCAGTCGTTCGGGACTAGTGGCTGAGCAGTTCTTC
cdr3_aa: CASRSGLVAEQFF

d_call: TRBD1
v_call: TRBV28
clone_size: many
j_call: TRBJ1-2
cdr3_nt: TGTGCCAGCAGCCTCGGGACAGTAGGCTATGGCTACACCTTC
cdr3_aa: CASSLGTVGYGYTF

d_call: TRBD1
v_call: TRBV6-2/TRBV6-3
clone_size: many
j_call: TRBJ2-1
cdr3_nt: TGTGCCAGCACCCCAGGTGGACAGGGAGTCGATGAGCAGTTCTTC
cdr3_aa: CASTPGGQGVDEQFF

d_call: -
v_call: TRBV12-3/TRBV12-4
clone_size: many
j_call: TRBJ2-6
cdr3_nt: TGTGCCAGCAGTTTCGTAGGGCGGGCGTCTGGGGCCAACGTCCTGACTTTC
cdr3_aa: CASSFVGRASGANVLTF

d_call: -
v_call: TRBV10-3
clone_size: -
j_call: TRBJ1-2
cdr3_nt: TGTGCCATCAGTGAGAGGGTTGAAGCTAACTATGGCTACACCTTC
cdr3_aa: CAISERVEANYGYTF

d_call: TRBD2
v_call: TRBV5-1
clone_size: many
j_call: TRBJ2-3
cdr3_nt: TGCGCCAGCAGTGCGGGAGGGGCCGCAGATACGCAGTATTTT
cdr3_aa: CASSAGGAADTQYF

d_call: TRBD1
v_call: TRBV4-3
clone_size: few
j_call: TRBJ2-1
cdr3_nt: TGCGCCAGCAGCCAAGATTCAGGGGGCTCCTACAATGAGCAGTTCTTC
cdr3_aa: CASSQDSGGSYNEQFF